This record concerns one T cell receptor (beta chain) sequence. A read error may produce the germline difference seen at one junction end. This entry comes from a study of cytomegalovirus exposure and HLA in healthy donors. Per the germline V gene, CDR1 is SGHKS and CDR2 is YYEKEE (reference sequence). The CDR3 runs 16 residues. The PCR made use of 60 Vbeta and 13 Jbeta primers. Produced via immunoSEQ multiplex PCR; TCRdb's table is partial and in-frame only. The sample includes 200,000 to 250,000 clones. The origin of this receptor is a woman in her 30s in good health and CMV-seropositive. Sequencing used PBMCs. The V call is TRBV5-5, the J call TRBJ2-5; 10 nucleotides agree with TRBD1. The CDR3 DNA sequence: TGTGCCAGCAGCTTGGTTCTTCGGGTGGAACGGGACAGGGGTAACTTC. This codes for CASSLVLRVERDRGNF.